This TCR beta chain was captured by sequencing in a study of long-term antiretroviral therapy in people with HIV. Ahead of DNA extraction, samples held about 1-10 million cryopreserved PBMC each. Germline values: CDR1 SGHTA, CDR2 FQGNSA. This CDR3 contains 16 residues. V gave up 1 base and J gave up 2 bases, with 12 bases separating them. This clone was seen just once. The immunoSEQ assay was v3.0, run at survey level. Sequenced by immunoSEQ multiplex PCR; TCRdb stores in-frame clones only, minus some. This sample yields some 25,000 clones, of which roughly 84% are seen a single time; around 2% belongs to the top ten.

The V and J genes are TRBV7-2 and TRBJ1-3; perhaps TRBD1 as D (6 bases). The receptor was isolated from a man between 50 and 59 years old with HIV. This specimen was unsorted PBMCs, taken 3 years after starting antiretroviral therapy. The CDR3 DNA reads as TGTGCCAGCAGCTTAGGGGGGCCCAGGGCTGGAAACACCATATATTTT. Translating gives CASSLGGPRAGNTIYF.